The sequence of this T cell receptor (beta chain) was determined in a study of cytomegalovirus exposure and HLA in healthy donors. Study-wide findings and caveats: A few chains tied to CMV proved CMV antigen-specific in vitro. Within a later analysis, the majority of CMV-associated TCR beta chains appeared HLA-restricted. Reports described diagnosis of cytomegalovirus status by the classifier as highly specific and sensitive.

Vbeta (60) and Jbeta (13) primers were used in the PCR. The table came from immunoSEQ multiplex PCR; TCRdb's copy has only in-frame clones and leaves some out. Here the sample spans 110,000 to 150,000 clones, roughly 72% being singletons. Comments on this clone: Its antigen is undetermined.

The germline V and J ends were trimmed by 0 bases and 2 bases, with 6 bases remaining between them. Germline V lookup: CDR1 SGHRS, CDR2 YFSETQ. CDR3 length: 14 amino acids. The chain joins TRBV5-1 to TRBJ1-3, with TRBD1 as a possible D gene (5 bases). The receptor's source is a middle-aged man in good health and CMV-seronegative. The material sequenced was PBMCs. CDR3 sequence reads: CASSLVGPGNTIYF. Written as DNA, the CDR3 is TGCGCCAGCAGCTTGGTGGGGCCTGGAAACACCATATATTTT.